What follows are 10 T cell receptor beta chains derived from one specimen sequenced in a study of graft-versus-host responses after intestinal transplantation. Once graft tissue had been processed, intraepithelial and lamina propria lymphocytes were released. This table comes from immunoSEQ multiplex PCR, and its TCRdb copy is limited to in-frame clones, with some not included. The table includes about 15,000 clones, about 61% detected once. The source material was ileum tissue, sampled 524 days after transplant. Receptor source: a human patient who received an intestinal transplant, so some T cells may come from the graft donor.

This clone was seen ten or more times. CDR3 sequence reads: CASSRGQGYEQYF. CDR3 in DNA: TGCGCCAGTTCCCGGGGTCAAGGTTACGAGCAGTACTTC. V gene TRBV10-1 combines with J gene TRBJ2-7; a possible D gene is TRBD2 (5 bases). The CDR3 is 13 residues long. V lost 9 bases and J lost 4, with 16 bases in between. Germline V gives CDR1 WNHNN, CDR2 SYGVQD (reference sequence).

The CDR3 is CATSPAGTGDYEQYF. In DNA form, the CDR3 reads TGTGCCACCAGCCCTGCCGGGACAGGGGACTACGAGCAGTACTTC. The chain uses TRBV15 and TRBJ2-7; 10 bases are a match to TRBD1. Germline loops: CDR1 LNHNV, CDR2 YYDKDF (reference sequence). CDR3 size: 15 residues. The V segment lost 5 bases and the J segment 3 bases; nucleotides outside the gene matches: 7.

This clone ranks as medium-sized. Other nucleotide sequences from this sample produce the same CDR3. The CDR3 bases are TGTGCCAGCAGCCCGACGGGGAGCTCCTACGAGCAGTACTTC. It translates to CASSPTGSSYEQYF. The chain uses TRBV7-2 and TRBJ2-7; perhaps TRBD2 as D (5 bases). This CDR3 spans 14 amino acids. Germline values: CDR1 SGHTA, CDR2 FQGNSA. Trimming shortened V by 5 bases and J by 0 bases, and 11 bases separated the two germline ends.

V usage is TRBV15 and J usage is TRBJ2-7, with 10 bases identical to TRBD1. V gave up 1 base and J gave up 2 bases; unmatched junction bases: 2. Per germline, CDR1 LNHNV and CDR2 YYDKDF (reference sequence). This CDR3 comprises 15 residues. The CDR3 spells CATSRGGTGAYEQYF. In DNA form, the CDR3 reads TGTGCCACCAGCAGAGGGGGGACAGGGGCCTACGAGCAGTACTTC.

The chain has TRBV6-5 and TRBJ1-1; no definite D call. CDR3 length: 12 amino acids. The V end lost 4 bases, the J end lost 5 bases, and 8 bases lay between the germline ends. The germline gives CDR1 MNHEY, CDR2 SVGAGI. This chain's CDR3 is CASSSPGTEAFF. The DNA of the CDR3 is TGTGCCAGCAGTTCCCCGGGGACTGAAGCTTTCTTT.

This clone has only a few counts. Other DNA sequences from this sample encode an identical CDR3 as well. This chain connects TRBV19 to TRBJ2-1, with TRBD2 matching over 15 bases. The CDR3 covers 15 residues. CDR1 is LNHDA and CDR2 is SQIVND in the germline V gene (reference sequence). V was pared by 6 bases and J by 7 bases, with 4 bases of the junction left unmatched. The CDR3 bases are TGTGCCAGTAGCCCAGGACTAGCGGGGGGGAATGAGCAGTTCTTC. It yields the protein CASSPGLAGGNEQFF.

The sample holds a few counts of this clone. The rearrangement uses TRBV29-1 and TRBJ1-4, with 8 bases identical to TRBD1. Germline loops: CDR1 SQVTM, CDR2 ANQGSEA. This CDR3 spans 12 amino acids. Trimming at V came to 6 bases and at J to 5 bases, leaving 2 bases not matched to a gene. The chain's CDR3 is CSVRTGNEKLFF. The CDR3, as DNA: TGCAGCGTCCGGACAGGGAATGAAAAACTGTTTTTT.

The gene calls are TRBV6-4 and TRBJ2-1; 11 bases are a match to TRBD2. Germline V gene lookup returns CDR1 MRHNA and CDR2 SNTAGT. Losses at the gene ends were 3 bases for V and 7 bases for J; bases not matched to a gene: 5. This CDR3 contains 15 residues. This CDR3 reads CASSEGSGGENEQFF. The CDR3 DNA sequence: TGTGCCAGCAGTGAGGGTAGCGGGGGGGAAAATGAGCAGTTCTTC.

This rearrangement joins TRBV7-9 to TRBJ2-3, with 8 bases that match TRBD2. Per the germline V gene, CDR1 is SEHNR and CDR2 is FQNEAQ (reference sequence). V shed 3 bases, J shed 4 bases, and the junction held 6 bases outside the gene matches. The CDR3 is made up of 15 amino acids. CDR3 coding DNA: TGTGCCAGCAGCTTTTTATCGGGGGGGCCAGATACGCAGTATTTT. Translating it yields CASSFLSGGPDTQYF.

V usage is TRBV7-6 and J usage is TRBJ1-3; 9 bases fit TRBD1. The CDR3 loop spans 16 amino acids. Germline V gene sequence: CDR1 SGHVS, CDR2 FNYEAQ. The trim removed 5 bases at V and 2 bases at J, leaving 7 bases unmatched. Written as DNA, the CDR3 is TGTGCCAGCAGCCAGGCTACAGGGGGCCCTGGAAACACCATATATTTT. Its protein is CASSQATGGPGNTIYF.